This section outlines one T cell receptor (beta chain) sequence together with its context. All donors came from Russia, were Caucasian and healthy, and spanned ages about 6 to 100. These data belong to a study of blood T cells in healthy people across ages. Trimming took 0 bases from V and 6 from J; bases not matched to a gene: 12. The CDR3 is 18 residues long. Germline CDR1 is LGHNT and CDR2 is FRNRAP. The second PCR ran roughly 6 to 11 cycles with a sample-barcoded 5' primer and J-beta primers. Carrying 12 random nucleotides, a template-switch adaptor labeled each individual cDNA molecule. TCRdb passed the 5' RACE reads through MiXCR, listing each CDR3 protein once. Altogether about 1,600,000 distinct CDR3 sequences are present, about 40% being singletons, with the ten largest covering 7% to 9.5%.

The J gene is TRBJ2-2, the V gene TRBV12-5, with 8 bases aligning to TRBD2. The TCR originated in a woman under 30 in good health. The sequencing sample was made of blood. DNA of the CDR3: TGTGCTAGTGGTTTGGTCCTAGTGAGCGGGGGCCAACCCGGGGAGCTGTTTTTT. Protein: CASGLVLVSGGQPGELFF.